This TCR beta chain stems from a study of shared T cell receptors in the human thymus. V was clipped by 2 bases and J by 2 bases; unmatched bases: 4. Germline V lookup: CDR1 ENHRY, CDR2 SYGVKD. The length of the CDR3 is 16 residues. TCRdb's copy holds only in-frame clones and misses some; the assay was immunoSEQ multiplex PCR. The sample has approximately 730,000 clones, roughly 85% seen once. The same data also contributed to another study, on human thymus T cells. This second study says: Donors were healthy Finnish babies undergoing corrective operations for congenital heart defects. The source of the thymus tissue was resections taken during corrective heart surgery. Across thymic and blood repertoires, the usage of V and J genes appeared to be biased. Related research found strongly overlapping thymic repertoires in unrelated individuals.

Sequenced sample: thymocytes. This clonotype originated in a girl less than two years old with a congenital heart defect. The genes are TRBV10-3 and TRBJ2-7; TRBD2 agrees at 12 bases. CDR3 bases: TGTGCCATCAGTGAGACTAGCGGGGGGCGAACCTACGAGCAGTACTTC. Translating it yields CAISETSGGRTYEQYF.